This T cell receptor (beta chain) was observed in a study of cytomegalovirus exposure and HLA in healthy donors. 13 Jbeta primers and 60 Vbeta primers were used for the PCR. Profiled with immunoSEQ multiplex PCR; TCRdb holds only in-frame clones, not every one. The sample lists roughly 190,000 clones; roughly 80% were seen once. Sequencing used PBMCs. The clonotype was recovered from a woman aged 18-29 years in good health and CMV-seronegative.

CDR3 DNA sequence: TGTGCCATCAGTGACCAGGGATTTCAGCAGTTCTTC. It encodes CAISDQGFQQFF. The V call is TRBV10-3, the J call TRBJ2-1; tentatively, D is TRBD1 (5 bases). V was pared by 3 bases and J by 11 bases, with 11 bases between. The germline V gene has CDR1 ENHRY and CDR2 SYGVKD. The CDR3 is 12 residues long.